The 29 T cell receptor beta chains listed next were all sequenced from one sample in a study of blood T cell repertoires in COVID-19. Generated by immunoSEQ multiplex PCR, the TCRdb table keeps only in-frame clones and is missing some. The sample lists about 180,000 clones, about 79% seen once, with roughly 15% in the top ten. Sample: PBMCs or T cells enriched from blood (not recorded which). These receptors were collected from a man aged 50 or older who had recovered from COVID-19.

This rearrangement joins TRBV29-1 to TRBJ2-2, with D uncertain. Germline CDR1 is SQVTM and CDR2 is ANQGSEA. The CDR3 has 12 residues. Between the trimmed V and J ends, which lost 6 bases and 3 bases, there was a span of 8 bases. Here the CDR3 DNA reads TGCAGCGTCTCGAGGTACACCGGGGAGCTGTTTTTT. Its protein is CSVSRYTGELFF.

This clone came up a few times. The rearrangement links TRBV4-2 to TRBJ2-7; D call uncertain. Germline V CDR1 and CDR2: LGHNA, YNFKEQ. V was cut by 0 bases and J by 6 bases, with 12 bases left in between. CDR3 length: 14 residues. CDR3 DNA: TGTGCCAGCAGCCAAGAGAATTTGGGCGTCGAGCAGTACTTC. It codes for CASSQENLGVEQYF.

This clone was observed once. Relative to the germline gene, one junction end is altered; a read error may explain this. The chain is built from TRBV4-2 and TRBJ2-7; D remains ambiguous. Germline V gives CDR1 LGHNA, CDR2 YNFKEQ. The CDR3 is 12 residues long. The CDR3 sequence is CASSQHSHEQYF. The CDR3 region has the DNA TGTGCCAGCAGCCAGCACTCCCACGAGCAGTACTTC.

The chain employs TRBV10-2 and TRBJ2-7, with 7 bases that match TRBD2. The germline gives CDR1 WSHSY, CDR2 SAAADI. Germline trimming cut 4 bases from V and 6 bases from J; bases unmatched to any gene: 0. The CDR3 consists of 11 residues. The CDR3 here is CASSGGGEQYF. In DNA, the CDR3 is TGCGCCAGCAGTGGGGGGGGCGAGCAGTACTTC.

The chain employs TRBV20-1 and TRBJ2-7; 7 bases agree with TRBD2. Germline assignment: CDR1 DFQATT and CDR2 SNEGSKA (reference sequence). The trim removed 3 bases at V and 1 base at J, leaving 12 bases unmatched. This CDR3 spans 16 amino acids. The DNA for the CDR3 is TGCAGTGCTAGTCCTTGGGAGGGAGCTGGTTCCTACGAGCAGTACTTC. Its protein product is CSASPWEGAGSYEQYF.

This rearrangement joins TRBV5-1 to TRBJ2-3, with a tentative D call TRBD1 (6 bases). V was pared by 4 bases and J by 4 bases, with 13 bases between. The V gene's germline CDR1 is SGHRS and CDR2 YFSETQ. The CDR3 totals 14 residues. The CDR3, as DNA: TGCGCCAGCAGCGGAACGGACAGTTCAGATACGCAGTATTTT. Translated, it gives CASSGTDSSDTQYF.

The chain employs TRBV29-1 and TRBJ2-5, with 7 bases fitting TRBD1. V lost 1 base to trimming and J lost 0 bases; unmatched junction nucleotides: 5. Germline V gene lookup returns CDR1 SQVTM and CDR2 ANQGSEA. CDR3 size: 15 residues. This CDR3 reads CSVEGVRGNQETQYF. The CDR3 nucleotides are TGCAGCGTTGAAGGGGTCAGGGGGAACCAAGAGACCCAGTACTTC.

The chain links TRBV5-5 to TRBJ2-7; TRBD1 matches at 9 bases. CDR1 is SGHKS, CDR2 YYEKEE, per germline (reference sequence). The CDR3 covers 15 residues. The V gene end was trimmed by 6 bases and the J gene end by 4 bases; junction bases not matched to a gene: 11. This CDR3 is CASTARGQGVYEQYF. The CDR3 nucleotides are TGTGCCAGCACCGCTCGGGGACAGGGCGTTTACGAGCAGTACTTC.

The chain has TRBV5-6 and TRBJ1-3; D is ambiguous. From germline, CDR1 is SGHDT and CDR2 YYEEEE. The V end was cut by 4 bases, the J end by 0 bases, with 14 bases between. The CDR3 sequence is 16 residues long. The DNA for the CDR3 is TGTGCCAGCAGCGATACATCCTTCAACTCTGGAAACACCATATATTTT. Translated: CASSDTSFNSGNTIYF.

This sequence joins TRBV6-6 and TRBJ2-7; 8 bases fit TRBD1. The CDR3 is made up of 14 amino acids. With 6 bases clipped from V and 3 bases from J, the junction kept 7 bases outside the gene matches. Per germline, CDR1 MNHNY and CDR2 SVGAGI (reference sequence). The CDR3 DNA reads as TGTGCCAGCAGCCGCGGACAGGGAAACTACGAGCAGTACTTC. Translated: CASSRGQGNYEQYF.

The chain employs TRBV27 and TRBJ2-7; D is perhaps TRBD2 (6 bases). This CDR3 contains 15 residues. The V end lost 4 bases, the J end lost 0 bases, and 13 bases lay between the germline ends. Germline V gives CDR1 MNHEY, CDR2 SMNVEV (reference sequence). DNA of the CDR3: TGTGCCAGCAGTTCCGTTGCGGGGAACTCCTACGAGCAGTACTTC. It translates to CASSSVAGNSYEQYF.

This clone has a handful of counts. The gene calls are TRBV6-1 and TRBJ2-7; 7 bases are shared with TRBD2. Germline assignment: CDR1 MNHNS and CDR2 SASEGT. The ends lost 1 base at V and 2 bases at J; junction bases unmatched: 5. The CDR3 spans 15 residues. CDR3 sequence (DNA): TGTGCCAGCAGTGAAGGGGCTAGCGGCCCCTACGAGCAGTACTTC. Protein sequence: CASSEGASGPYEQYF.

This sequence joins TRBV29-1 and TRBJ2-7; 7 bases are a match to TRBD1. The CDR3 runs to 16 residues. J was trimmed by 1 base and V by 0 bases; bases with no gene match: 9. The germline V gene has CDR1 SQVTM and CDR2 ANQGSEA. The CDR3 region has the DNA TGCAGCGTTGAAGATCCCGGGGCCAGGGGGTCCTACGAGCAGTACTTC. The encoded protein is CSVEDPGARGSYEQYF.

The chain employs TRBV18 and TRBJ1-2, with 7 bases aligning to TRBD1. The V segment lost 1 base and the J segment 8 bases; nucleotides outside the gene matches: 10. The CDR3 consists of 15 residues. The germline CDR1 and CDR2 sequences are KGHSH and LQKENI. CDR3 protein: CASSPRTGRWGGYTF. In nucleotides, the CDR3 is TGTGCCAGCTCACCACGGACAGGCCGATGGGGCGGCTACACCTTC.

DNA of the CDR3: TGCAGCGCCGTGACGGTGACATTTGAGACCCAGTACTTC. It specifies CSAVTVTFETQYF. The genes are TRBV29-1 and TRBJ2-5; the D is unclear. The CDR3 is 13 amino acids. The V gene's germline CDR1 is SQVTM and CDR2 ANQGSEA. Deletions cut 7 bases from V and 5 bases from J, with 17 bases between.

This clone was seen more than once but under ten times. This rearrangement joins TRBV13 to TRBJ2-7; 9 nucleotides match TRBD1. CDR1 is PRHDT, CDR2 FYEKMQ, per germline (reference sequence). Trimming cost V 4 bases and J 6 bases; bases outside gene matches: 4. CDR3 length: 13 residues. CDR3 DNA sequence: TGTGCCAGCAGCTGGGACAGGGTGGGCGAGCAGTACTTC. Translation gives CASSWDRVGEQYF.

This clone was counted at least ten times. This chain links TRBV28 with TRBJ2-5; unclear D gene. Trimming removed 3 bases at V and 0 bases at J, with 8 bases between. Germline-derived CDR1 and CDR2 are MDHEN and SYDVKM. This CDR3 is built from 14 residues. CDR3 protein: CASSFEVYQETQYF. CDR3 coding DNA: TGTGCCAGCAGTTTCGAGGTCTACCAAGAGACCCAGTACTTC. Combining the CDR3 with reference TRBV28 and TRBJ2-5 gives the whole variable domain DVKVTQSSRYLVKRTGEKVFLECVQDMDHENMFWYRQDPGLGLRLIYFSYDVKMKEKGDIPEGYSVSREKKERFSLILESASTNQTSMYLCASSFEVYQETQYFGPGTRLLVL.

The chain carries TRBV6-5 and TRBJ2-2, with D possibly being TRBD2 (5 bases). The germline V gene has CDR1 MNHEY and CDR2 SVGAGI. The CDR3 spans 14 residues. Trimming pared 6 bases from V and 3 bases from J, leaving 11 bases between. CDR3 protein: CASRRPGDTGELFF. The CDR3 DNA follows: TGTGCCAGCAGACGGCCCGGGGACACCGGGGAGCTGTTTTTT.

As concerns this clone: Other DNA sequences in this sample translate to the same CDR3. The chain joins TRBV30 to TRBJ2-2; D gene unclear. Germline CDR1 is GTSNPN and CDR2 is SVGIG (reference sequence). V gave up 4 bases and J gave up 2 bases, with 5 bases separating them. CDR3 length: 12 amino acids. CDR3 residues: CAWILNTGELFF. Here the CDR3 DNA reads TGTGCCTGGATACTAAACACCGGGGAGCTGTTTTTT. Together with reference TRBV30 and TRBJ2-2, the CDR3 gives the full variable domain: SQTIHQWPATLVQPVGSPLSLECTVEGTSNPNLYWYRQAAGRGLQLLFYSVGIGQISSEVPQNLSASRPQDRQFILSSKKLLLSDSGFYLCAWILNTGELFFGEGSRLTVL.

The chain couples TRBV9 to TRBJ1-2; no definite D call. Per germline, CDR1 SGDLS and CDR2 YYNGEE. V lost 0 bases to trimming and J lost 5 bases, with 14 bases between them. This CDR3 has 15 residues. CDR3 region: CASSVGDSSVYGYTF. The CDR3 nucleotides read TGTGCCAGCAGCGTAGGCGATTCATCGGTTTATGGCTACACCTTC.

CDR3 in amino acids: CASSQGRGYGYTF. The CDR3, as DNA: TGTGCCAGCAGCCAGGGGCGCGGCTATGGCTACACCTTC. The rearrangement links TRBV3-1 (or the pseudogene TRBV3-2) to TRBJ1-2, with D maybe TRBD1 (5 bases). Germline V lookup: CDR1 LGHDT, CDR2 YNNKEL (reference sequence). CDR3 length: 13 amino acids. Trimming cost V 3 bases and J 4 bases, with 9 bases left between them.

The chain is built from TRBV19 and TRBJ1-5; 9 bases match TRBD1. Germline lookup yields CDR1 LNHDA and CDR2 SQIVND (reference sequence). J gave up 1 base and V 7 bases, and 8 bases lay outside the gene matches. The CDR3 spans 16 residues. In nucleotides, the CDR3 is TGTGCCAGTAAGAGGCCCGGGACAGGGAGCAATCAGCCCCAGCATTTT. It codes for CASKRPGTGSNQPQHF.

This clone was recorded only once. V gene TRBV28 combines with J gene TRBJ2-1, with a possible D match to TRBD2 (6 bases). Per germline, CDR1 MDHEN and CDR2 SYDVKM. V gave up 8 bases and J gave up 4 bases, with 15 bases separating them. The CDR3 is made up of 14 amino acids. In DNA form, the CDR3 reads TGTGCCAGCGCGGGCGGGGCCGATTACAATGAGCAGTTCTTC. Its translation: CASAGGADYNEQFF.

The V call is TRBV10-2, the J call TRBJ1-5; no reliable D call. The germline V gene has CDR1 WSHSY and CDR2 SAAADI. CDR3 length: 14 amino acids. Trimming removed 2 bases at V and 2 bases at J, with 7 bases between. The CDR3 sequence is CASSEQRGNQPQHF. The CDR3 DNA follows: TGCGCCAGCAGTGAGCAACGGGGCAATCAGCCCCAGCATTTT.

In nucleotides, the CDR3 is TGCGCCAGCAGCCGGCAGGGCACTCAATCTTATAATTCACCCCTCCACTTT. Protein sequence: CASSRQGTQSYNSPLHF. The chain carries TRBV5-1 and TRBJ1-6; tentatively, D is TRBD1 (5 bases). This CDR3 comprises 17 residues. The germline CDR1 and CDR2 sequences are SGHRS and YFSETQ. Deletions cut 4 bases from V and 4 bases from J, with 18 bases between.

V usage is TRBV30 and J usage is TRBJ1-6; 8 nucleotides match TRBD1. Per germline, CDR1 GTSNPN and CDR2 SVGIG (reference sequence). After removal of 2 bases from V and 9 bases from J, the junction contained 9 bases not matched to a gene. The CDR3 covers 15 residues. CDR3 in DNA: TGTGCCTGGAGTCCCCGGCAGGGGGCTGGTTCACCCCTCCACTTT. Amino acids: CAWSPRQGAGSPLHF.

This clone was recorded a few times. The CDR3 DNA reads TGTGCCAGCAGTTATAATGGACAGAAAAATTCACCCCTCCACTTT. Residues: CASSYNGQKNSPLHF. The gene calls are TRBV6-5 and TRBJ1-6; perhaps TRBD1 as D (6 bases). The CDR3 has 15 residues. CDR1 MNHEY and CDR2 SVGAGI come from the germline V gene. Trimming shortened V by 3 bases and J by 7 bases, and 13 bases separated the two germline ends.

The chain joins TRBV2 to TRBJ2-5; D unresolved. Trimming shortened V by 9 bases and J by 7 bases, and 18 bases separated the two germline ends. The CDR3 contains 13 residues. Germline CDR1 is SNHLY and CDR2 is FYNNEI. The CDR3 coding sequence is TGTGCCAGTAAGCTTGACATCCCCGGGACCCAGTACTTC. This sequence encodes CASKLDIPGTQYF.

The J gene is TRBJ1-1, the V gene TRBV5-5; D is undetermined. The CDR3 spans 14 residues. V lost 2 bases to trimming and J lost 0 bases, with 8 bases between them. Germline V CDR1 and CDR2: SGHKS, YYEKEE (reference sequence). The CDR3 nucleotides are TGTGCCAGCAGCTTCGGAGTACTGAACACTGAAGCTTTCTTT. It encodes CASSFGVLNTEAFF.